The present T cell receptor beta chain was sequenced within a study of shared clonotypes between healthy human individuals. General study results and limits: Clonotype sharing among donors was thought likely to change with sequencing depth.

This CDR3 is 15 amino acids long. Germline values: CDR1 SGHTA, CDR2 FQGNSA. Trimming took off 5 bases at V and 3 bases at J, with 17 bases between the two ends. The assay was immunoSEQ multiplex PCR, and TCRdb's table has in-frame clones only and misses some. The sample lists 1.5 million to 1.9 million clones; approximately 98% were seen once. The study drew its donors from healthy HIV-negative adults without recent acute infections or vaccinations. Note on this clone: Its antigen is unknown.

The sample was naive CD4+ T cells sorted from blood. Subset denoted: CD45RA+ positively selected. V is TRBV7-2 and J is TRBJ2-7; the D gene is possibly TRBD1 (5 bases). The sequence was collected from a man aged 25 to 40 in good health. The CDR3 region is CASSLIRDGNYEQYF. For the CDR3, the DNA is TGTGCCAGCAGCCTGATCAGGGATGGGAACTACGAGCAGTACTTC.